This note documents a single TCR beta chain sequence. The protocol was immunoSEQ multiplex PCR, while the TCRdb copy is restricted to in-frame clones and leaves out a portion. Of some 110,000 clones listed, about nine tenths are singletons. These data belong to a study of T cell clones after liver transplantation. About the research overall: Standard immunosuppression, with no induction, continued until 12-24 months after transplant. Blood was drawn pre-transplant, before withdrawal, and after full or failed withdrawal.

This CDR3 comprises 15 residues. Trimming removed 1 base from V and 3 bases from J, with 13 bases in between. Germline-derived CDR1 and CDR2 are LGHNT and FRNRAP. The receptor was derived from a human patient who received a liver transplant. Some T cells may be supplied by the graft donor. This chain joins TRBV12-5 and TRBJ2-7; D not certain. The material was CD4+ T cells from blood, obtained 12 months after liver transplant. CDR3 region: CASGLDLAYSYEQYF. The DNA for the CDR3 is TGTGCTAGTGGTTTGGACTTGGCCTACAGCTACGAGCAGTACTTC. The full variable domain, completed using reference TRBV12-5 and TRBJ2-7, is DARVTQTPRHKVTEMGQEVTMRCQPILGHNTVFWYRQTMMQGLELLAYFRNRAPLDDSGMPKDRFSAEMPDATLATLKIQPSEPRDSAVYFCASGLDLAYSYEQYFGPGTRLTVT.